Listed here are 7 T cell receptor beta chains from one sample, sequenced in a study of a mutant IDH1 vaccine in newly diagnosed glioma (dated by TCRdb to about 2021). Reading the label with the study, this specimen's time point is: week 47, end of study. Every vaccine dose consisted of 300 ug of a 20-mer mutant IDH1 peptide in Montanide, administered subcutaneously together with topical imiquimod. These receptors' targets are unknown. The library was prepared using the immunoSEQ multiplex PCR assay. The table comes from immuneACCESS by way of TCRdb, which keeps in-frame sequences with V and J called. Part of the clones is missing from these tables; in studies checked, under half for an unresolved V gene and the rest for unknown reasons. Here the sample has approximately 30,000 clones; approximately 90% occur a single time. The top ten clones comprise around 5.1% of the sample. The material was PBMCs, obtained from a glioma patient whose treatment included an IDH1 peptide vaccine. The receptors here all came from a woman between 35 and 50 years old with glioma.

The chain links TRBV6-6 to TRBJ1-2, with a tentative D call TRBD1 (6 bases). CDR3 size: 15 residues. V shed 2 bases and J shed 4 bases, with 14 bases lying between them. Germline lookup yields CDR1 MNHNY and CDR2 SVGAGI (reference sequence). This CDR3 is CASSYALQGSYGYTF. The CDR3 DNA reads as TGTGCCAGCAGTTACGCCCTACAGGGAAGCTATGGCTACACCTTC.

In DNA form, the CDR3 reads TGCGCCAGCAGCTTGATGGCGGAAATGAACACTGAAGCTTTCTTT. Its protein product is CASSLMAEMNTEAFF. J is TRBJ1-1 and V is TRBV5-1; D is unclear. Germline loops: CDR1 SGHRS, CDR2 YFSETQ. With 1 base removed from V and 0 bases from J, the gap between germline ends came to 10 bases. CDR3 length: 15 residues.

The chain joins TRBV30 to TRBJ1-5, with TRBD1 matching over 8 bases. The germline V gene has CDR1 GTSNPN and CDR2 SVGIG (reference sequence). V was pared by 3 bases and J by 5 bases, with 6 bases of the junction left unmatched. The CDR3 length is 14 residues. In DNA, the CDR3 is TGTGCCTGGAGGGGCAGGGGGCTTGATCAGCCCCAGCATTTT. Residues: CAWRGRGLDQPQHF.

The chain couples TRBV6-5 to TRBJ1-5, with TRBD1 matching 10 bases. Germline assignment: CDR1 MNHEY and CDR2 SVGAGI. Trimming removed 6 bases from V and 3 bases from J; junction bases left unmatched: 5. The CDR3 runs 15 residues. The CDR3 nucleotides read TGTGCCAGCAGCACGGACAGGGGGAACAATCAGCCCCAGCATTTT. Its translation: CASSTDRGNNQPQHF.

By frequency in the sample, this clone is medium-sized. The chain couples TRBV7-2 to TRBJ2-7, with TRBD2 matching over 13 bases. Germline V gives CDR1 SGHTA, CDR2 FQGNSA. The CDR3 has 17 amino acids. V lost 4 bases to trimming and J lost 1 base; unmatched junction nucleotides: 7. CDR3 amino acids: CASSSRLAGGWSYEQYF. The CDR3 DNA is TGTGCCAGCAGCTCGAGACTAGCGGGAGGATGGTCCTACGAGCAGTACTTC.

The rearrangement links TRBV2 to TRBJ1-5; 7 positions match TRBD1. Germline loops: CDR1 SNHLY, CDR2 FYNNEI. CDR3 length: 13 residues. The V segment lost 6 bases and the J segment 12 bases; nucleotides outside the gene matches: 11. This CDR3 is CASSEPTGHLQHF. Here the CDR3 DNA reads TGTGCCAGCAGCGAACCGACAGGGCATCTCCAGCATTTT.

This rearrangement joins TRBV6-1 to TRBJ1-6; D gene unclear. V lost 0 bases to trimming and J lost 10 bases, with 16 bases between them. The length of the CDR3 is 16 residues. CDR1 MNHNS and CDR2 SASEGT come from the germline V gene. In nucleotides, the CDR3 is TGTGCCAGCAGTGAAGCGGAGGGCTTAGGTGAATCACCCCTCCACTTT. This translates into CASSEAEGLGESPLHF.